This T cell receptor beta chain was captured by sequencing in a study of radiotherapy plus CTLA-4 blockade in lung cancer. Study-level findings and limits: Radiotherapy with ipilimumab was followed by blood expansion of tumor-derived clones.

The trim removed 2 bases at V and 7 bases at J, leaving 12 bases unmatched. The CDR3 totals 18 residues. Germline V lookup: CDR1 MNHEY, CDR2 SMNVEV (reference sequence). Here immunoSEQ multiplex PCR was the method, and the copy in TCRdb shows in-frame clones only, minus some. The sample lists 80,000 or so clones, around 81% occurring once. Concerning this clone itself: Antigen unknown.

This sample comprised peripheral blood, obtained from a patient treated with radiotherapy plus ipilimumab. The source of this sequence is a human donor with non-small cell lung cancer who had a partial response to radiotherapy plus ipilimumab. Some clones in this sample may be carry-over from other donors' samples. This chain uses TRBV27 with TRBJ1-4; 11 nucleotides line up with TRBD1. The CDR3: CASSLSSWTGGLGEKLFF. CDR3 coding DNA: TGTGCCAGCAGTTTAAGCTCCTGGACAGGGGGCCTTGGTGAAAAACTGTTTTTT.